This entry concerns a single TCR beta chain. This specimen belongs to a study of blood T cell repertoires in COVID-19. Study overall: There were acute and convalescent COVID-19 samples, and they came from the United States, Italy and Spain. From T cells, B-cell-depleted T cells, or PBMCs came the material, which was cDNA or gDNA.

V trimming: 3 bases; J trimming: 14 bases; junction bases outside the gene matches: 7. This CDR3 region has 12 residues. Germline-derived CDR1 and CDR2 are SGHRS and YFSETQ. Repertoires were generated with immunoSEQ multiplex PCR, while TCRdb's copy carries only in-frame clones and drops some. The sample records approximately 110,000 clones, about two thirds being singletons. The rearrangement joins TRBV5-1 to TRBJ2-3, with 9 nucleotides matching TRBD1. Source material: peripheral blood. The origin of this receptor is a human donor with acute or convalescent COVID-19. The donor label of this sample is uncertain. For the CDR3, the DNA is TGCGCCAGCAGCTCGACAGGGGGGCATCCGTATTTT. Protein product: CASSSTGGHPYF. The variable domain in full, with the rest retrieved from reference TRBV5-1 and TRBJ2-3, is KAGVTQTPRYLIKTRGQQVTLSCSPISGHRSVSWYQQTPGQGLQFLFEYFSETQRNKGNFPGRFSGRQFSNSRSEMNVSTLELGDSALYLCASSSTGGHPYFGPGTRLTVL.